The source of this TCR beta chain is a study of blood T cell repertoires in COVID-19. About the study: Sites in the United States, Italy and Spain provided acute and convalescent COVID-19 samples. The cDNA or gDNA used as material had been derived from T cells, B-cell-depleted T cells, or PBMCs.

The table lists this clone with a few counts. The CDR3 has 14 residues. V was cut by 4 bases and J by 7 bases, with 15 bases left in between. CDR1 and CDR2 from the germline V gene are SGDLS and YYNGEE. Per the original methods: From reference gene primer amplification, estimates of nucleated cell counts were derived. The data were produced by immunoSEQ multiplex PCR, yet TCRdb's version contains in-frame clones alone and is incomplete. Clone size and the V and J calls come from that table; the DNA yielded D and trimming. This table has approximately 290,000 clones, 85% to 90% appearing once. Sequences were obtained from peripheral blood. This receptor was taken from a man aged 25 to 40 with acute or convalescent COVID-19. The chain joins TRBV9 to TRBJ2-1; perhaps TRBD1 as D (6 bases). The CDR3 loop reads CASSWTETTNEQFF. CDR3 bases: TGTGCCAGCAGCTGGACAGAAACTACGAATGAGCAGTTCTTC.